This TCR beta chain comes out of a study of OX40 agonist ivuxolimab in advanced cancers. Concerning the study at large: Ivuxolimab, which targeted the costimulatory receptor OX40 (CD134), was an agonistic, fully human IgG2 monoclonal antibody. Intravenous ivuxolimab was administered to patients every 2 weeks at six dose levels: 0.01, 0.1, 0.3, 1.5, 3 and 10 mg/kg. Of the approximately 50 patients in dose escalation, some 20 had hepatocellular carcinoma, some 15 had melanoma, 9 had renal cell carcinoma and 9 had head and neck cancer. The dose-escalation cohort was almost 85% male with a mean age of approximately 59 years, ranging from roughly 23 to 85. Patients were allowed to have had prior anti-PD-1, anti-PD-L1 or anti-CTLA-4 therapy, and approximately 40% of the dose-escalation patients had previously received checkpoint inhibitors. Partial responses occurred in three dose-escalation patients, of whom one had hepatocellular carcinoma and two had cutaneous melanoma. Peripheral TCRbeta sequencing was intended to test whether TCR sequence diversity was altered and clonal T-cell expansion was caused by ivuxolimab. The paper describes the monotherapy dose-escalation part (N = 52 patients) of the phase I trial of ivuxolimab.

As for this clone: What this receptor recognizes is not known. The input lacks base qualities; no much larger clone sits a single base away.

The trial excluded patients who had a history of autoimmune disease or who were on systemic immunosuppression. Peripheral blood for TCR sequencing was drawn from every dose cohort at baseline, at cycle 4 day 1 and at cycle 7 day 1. The samples were taken from a phase I, first-in-human, multicenter, open-label dose-escalation trial of ivuxolimab. Adults with locally advanced or metastatic head and neck squamous cell, hepatocellular, melanoma or renal cell carcinoma were enrolled in the trial. CD4+ and CD8+ T cells were sorted separately from peripheral blood before TCR sequencing. To sequence the TCRbeta CDR3 region, genomic DNA was isolated from the sorted cells. TCRbeta CDR3 regions were sequenced using the immunoSEQ Assay. TCRdb re-hosts the immuneACCESS table, in-frame sequences only. Its copies lack some clones; in the studies checked, an unresolved V gene accounts for under half of them, and the cause for the rest is not known. The sample records some 55,000 clones, 70% to 80% of which are singletons. The ten largest account for around 4.6% of the sample.

Study-wide conclusions, independent of this receptor: Low levels of normalized T-cell clonal expansion were also seen in some patients who did not respond. Partial responders in the 0.1-3.0 mg/kg groups had among the lowest normalized peripheral clonal expansion, especially among CD8+ T cells. At doses of 0.1 to 3.0 mg/kg, clonal expansion of both CD4+ and CD8+ T cells in blood was seen between baseline and week 6. After ivuxolimab, CD8+ T cells had more expanded clones than CD4+ T cells on average. The antigen specificity of the clonally expanded peripheral T cells was not determined.

V is clipped by 1 base and J by 6 bases, and the sequence between their germline boundaries is 5 bases long. CDR1 and CDR2 were assigned from the germline V gene (reference sequence) as SGHKS and YYEKEE. Counted from cysteine to phenylalanine, this CDR3 has 11 amino acids. Only CDR3 DNA is held: 33 bases, read in frame from base 1. This sequence originates from an adult with an advanced solid tumor such as melanoma, head and neck, liver or kidney cancer. This chain is built from TRBV5-5 and TRBJ2-7, with no confident D gene call. Source: CD4+ or CD8+ T cells sorted from blood, taken in a trial of the OX40 agonist ivuxolimab. The CDR3: CASSLISEQYF. The nucleotide sequence is given as TGTGCCAGCAGCTTGATATCCGAGCAGTACTTC.